A single sample gave rise to the 8 T cell receptor beta chains below, sequenced in a study of TIL therapy for anti-PD-1-resistant metastatic lung cancer. The libraries were made with immunoSEQ v3. Data came from immunoSEQ multiplex PCR; TCRdb stores just in-frame clones and leaves some out. Among about 59,000 clones listed, roughly four fifths were seen once. Time point defined: pre-treatment sample, taken before nivolumab and TIL therapy. The sequencing used blood, collected at baseline. The receptors come from a person between 25 and 79 years old with non-small cell lung cancer.

A few counts support this clone. This chain connects TRBV29-1 to TRBJ2-6; possibly TRBD1 for D (5 bases). V shed 5 bases and J shed 4 bases, with 24 bases lying between them. The germline V gene encodes CDR1 SQVTM and CDR2 ANQGSEA. This CDR3 region has 18 residues. The CDR3 DNA reads as TGCAGCGTTCTGGGGCCTTCGCCCTTAGGAACGGGGGCCAACGTCCTGACTTTC. It encodes CSVLGPSPLGTGANVLTF.

V is TRBV24-1 and J is TRBJ2-2, with D possibly matching TRBD1 (6 bases). CDR3 length: 14 amino acids. V was clipped by 5 bases and J by 9 bases, with 15 bases between them. Germline V gene data show CDR1 as KGHDR and CDR2 as SFDVKD. This CDR3 is CATSVGQPTRELFF. The CDR3 DNA is TGTGCCACCAGTGTCGGACAGCCGACTCGGGAGCTGTTTTTT.

The J gene is TRBJ2-4, the V gene TRBV20-1; TRBD1 might be the D (6 bases). Looked up from germline, CDR1 is DFQATT and CDR2 is SNEGSKA (reference sequence). V was cut by 5 bases and J by 6 bases, with 8 bases left in between. The CDR3 spans 11 residues. In nucleotides, the CDR3 is TGCAGTGCTCCGGACAGAAACATTCAGTACTTC. Translating gives CSAPDRNIQYF.

In this sample, this clone turned up a few times. The chain uses TRBV24-1 and TRBJ2-1, with 8 nucleotides matching TRBD1. Per the germline V gene, CDR1 is KGHDR and CDR2 is SFDVKD. V dropped 2 bases and J dropped 1; count of bases not matched to a gene: 3. The CDR3 extends over 16 amino acids. The CDR3 loop is CATSDSRGLSYNEQFF. The CDR3 nucleotides read TGTGCCACCAGTGATTCCAGGGGGCTGTCCTACAATGAGCAGTTCTTC.

The rearrangement uses TRBV24-1 and TRBJ2-5; D possibly corresponds to TRBD2 (6 bases). V gave up 2 bases and J gave up 5 bases, with 11 bases separating them. CDR3 length: 14 residues. Germline assignment: CDR1 KGHDR and CDR2 SFDVKD. The CDR3, as DNA: TGTGCCACCAGTGATTCGGGAGTTAGTGAGACCCAGTACTTC. It translates to CATSDSGVSETQYF.

The chain carries TRBV18 and TRBJ2-1; TRBD1 matches 8 bases. The CDR3 sequence is 13 residues long. CDR1 is KGHSH and CDR2 is LQKENI in the germline V gene. The J segment lost 7 bases and the V segment lost 10 bases, leaving 9 bases of the junction unmatched. The CDR3 nucleotides read TGTGCCAACCGGGACAGGTCAGGGAATGAGCAGTTCTTC. Its protein product is CANRDRSGNEQFF. Complete variable domain (other parts from reference TRBV18 and TRBJ2-1): NAGVMQNPRHLVRRRGQEARLRCSPMKGHSHVYWYRQLPEEGLKFMVYLQKENIIDESGMPKERFSAEFPKEGPSILRIQQVVRGDSAAYFCANRDRSGNEQFFGPGTRLTVL.

This chain joins TRBV9 and TRBJ2-2; D unresolved. Looked up from germline, CDR1 is SGDLS and CDR2 is YYNGEE. V gave up 0 bases and J gave up 3 bases, with 9 bases separating them. CDR3 length: 15 amino acids. This CDR3 reads CASSVGQVDTGELFF. In DNA, the CDR3 is TGTGCCAGCAGCGTAGGGCAGGTGGACACCGGGGAGCTGTTTTTT.

This clone showed up just a few times. The V and J genes are TRBV10-1 and TRBJ2-7; possibly TRBD2 for D (5 bases). V lost 2 bases and J 2 bases, leaving 19 bases between the germline ends. The CDR3 loop spans 17 amino acids. Germline-derived CDR1 and CDR2 are WNHNN and SYGVQD (reference sequence). CDR3 residues: CASSEIPPRGPAYEQYF. For the CDR3, the DNA is TGCGCCAGCAGTGAGATCCCCCCTAGAGGGCCCGCCTACGAGCAGTACTTC.